This T cell receptor beta chain is from a study of blood T cell repertoires in COVID-19 (dated by TCRdb to 2018 to 2020). Notes on the research overall: Collaborator samples came from the United States, Italy and Spain and covered acute and convalescent phases of COVID-19. Where HLA class I and class II types were available, the types were taken from metadata supplied by the sample provider, not from assay-based typing. The prospective study material was composed of cDNA or gDNA derived from T cells, B-cell-depleted T cells, or PBMCs. The sample metadata nearly always contained a de-identified subject ID, COVID-19 status, age in years and sex. The repertoires were made available in a free public database intended to serve as a resource for research on the immune response to SARS-CoV-2. Subjects who had been exposed to COVID-19, were actively infected with it, or had recovered from it provided the deeply sampled blood TCRbeta repertoires that made up the dataset. Samples came from the ongoing ImmuneRACE study (first 160 participants) plus 1,254 subjects from 6 global collaborators. The investigation overall reported the following: How much clinical and demographic metadata was included differed by source and by participant, and the metadata was provided uncurated.

Collaborating institutions collected whole blood in K2EDTA tubes following their own protocols. For TCRbeta analysis, collaborator samples were shipped as frozen whole blood, as isolated PBMCs, or as DNA extracted from either sample type. With regard to this clone: Its recognized antigen is unknown. No base-level quality is on record; no much larger clone is a single base apart.

The immunoSEQ Assay, a bias-controlled multiplex PCR, was used to amplify TCRbeta CDR3 regions from genomic DNA. For the original study's pipeline: Nucleated cell counts per sample were estimated from amplification of reference gene primers within the assay. To quantify the absolute abundance of each unique TCRbeta CDR3 rearrangement, sequence reads were collapsed and filtered. For each sample, productive Simpson clonality was calculated by taking the square root of Simpson's diversity index across productive rearrangements. TCRdb took this table from immuneACCESS and kept in-frame rearrangements with V and J called. Such tables lack part of the clones; where checked against another copy, unresolved V genes explain under half of the gap, and the rest is unexplained. V and J calls and clone size come straight from that table; D and trimming were deduced from the DNA. For this sample the table gives around 160,000 clones, of which around 81% were detected only once. The ten largest account for about 8% of the sample.

The CDR3 spans 13 residues, from the cysteine through the phenylalanine. Only the CDR3 DNA stays, 39 bases, in frame from base 1. CDR1 is given as SGHTA and CDR2 as FQGNSA, both from the germline V gene. The V and J ends are trimmed by 6 bases and 3 bases, leaving 11 bases between them. The sample comprised peripheral blood. This clonotype originated in a human donor with acute or convalescent COVID-19. The donor label of this sample is uncertain. Rearrangement joined TRBV7-2 to TRBJ1-2, with TRBD1 as a weak D call on 5 bases. At the DNA level, the sequence is TGTGCCAGCAGTTTCGACAGCGACTATGGCTACACCTTC. Its protein reads: CASSFDSDYGYTF. The variable domain in full, with residues beyond the CDR3 obtained from the reference TRBV7-2 and TRBJ1-2 genes, is GAGVSQSPSNKVTEKGKDVELRCDPISGHTALYWYRQSLGQGLEFLIYFQGNSAPDKSGLPSDRFSAERTGGSVSTLTIQRTQQEDSAVYLCASSFDSDYGYTFGSGTRLTVV.